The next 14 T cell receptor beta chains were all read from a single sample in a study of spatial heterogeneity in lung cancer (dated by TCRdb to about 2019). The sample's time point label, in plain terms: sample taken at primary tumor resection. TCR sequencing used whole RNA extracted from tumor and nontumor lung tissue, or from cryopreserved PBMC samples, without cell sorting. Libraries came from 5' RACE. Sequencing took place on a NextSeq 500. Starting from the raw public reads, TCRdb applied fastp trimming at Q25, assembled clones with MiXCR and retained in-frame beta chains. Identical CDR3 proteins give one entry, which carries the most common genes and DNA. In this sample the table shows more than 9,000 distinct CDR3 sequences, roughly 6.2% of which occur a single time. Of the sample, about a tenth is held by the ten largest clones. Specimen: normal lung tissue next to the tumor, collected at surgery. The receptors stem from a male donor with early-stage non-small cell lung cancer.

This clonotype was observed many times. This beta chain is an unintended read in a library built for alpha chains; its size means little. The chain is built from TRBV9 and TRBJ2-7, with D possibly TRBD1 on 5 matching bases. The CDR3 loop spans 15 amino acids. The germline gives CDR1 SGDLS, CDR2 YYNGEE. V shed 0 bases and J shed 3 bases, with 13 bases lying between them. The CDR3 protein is CASSVGVGQDYEQYF. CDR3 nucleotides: TGTGCCAGCAGCGTAGGGGTGGGGCAAGACTACGAGCAGTACTTC.

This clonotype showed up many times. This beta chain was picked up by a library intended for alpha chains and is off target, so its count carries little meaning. CDR3: CASSQGLTLNEKLFF. CDR3 in DNA: TGCGCCAGCAGCCAGGGACTGACACTTAATGAAAAACTGTTTTTT. The V call is TRBV4-1, the J call TRBJ1-4; TRBD1 might be the D (5 bases). Germline assignment: CDR1 MGHRA and CDR2 YSYEKL. The CDR3 has 15 amino acids. V was pared by 3 bases and J by 4 bases, with 12 bases between.

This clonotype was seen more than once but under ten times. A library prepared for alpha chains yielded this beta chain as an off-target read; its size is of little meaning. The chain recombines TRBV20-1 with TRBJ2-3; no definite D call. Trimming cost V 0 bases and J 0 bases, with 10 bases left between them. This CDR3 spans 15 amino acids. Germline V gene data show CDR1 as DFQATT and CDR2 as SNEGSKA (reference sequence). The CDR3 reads CSARDDGSSTDTQYF. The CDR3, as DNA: TGCAGTGCTAGAGATGACGGGTCCAGCACAGATACGCAGTATTTT.

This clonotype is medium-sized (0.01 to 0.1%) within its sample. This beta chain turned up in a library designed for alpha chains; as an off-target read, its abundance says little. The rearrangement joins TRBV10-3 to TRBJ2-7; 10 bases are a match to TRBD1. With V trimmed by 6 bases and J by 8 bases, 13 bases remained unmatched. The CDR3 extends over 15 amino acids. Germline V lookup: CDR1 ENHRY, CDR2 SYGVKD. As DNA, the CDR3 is TGTGCCATCAGACAAAGGACAGGGGGTAGCGGGAAGCAGTACTTC. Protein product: CAIRQRTGGSGKQYF.

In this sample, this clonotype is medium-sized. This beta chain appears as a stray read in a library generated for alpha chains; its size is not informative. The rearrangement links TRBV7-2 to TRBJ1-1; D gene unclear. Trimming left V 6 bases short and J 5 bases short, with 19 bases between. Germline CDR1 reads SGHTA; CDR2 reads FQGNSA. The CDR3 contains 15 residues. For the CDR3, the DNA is TGTGCCAGCAGGTCGTCTTGGGGAGGTAGGACTGAAGCTTTCTTT. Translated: CASRSSWGGRTEAFF.

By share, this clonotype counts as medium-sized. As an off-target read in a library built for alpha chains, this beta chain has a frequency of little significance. In nucleotides, the CDR3 is TGTGCCAGCAGCAGGCAGGGAAATTCACCCCTCCACTTT. This codes for CASSRQGNSPLHF. The chain has TRBV12-3 or TRBV12-4 and TRBJ1-6; D may be TRBD1 (5 bases). Trimming took off 6 bases at V and 7 bases at J, with 10 bases between the two ends. This CDR3 contains 13 residues.

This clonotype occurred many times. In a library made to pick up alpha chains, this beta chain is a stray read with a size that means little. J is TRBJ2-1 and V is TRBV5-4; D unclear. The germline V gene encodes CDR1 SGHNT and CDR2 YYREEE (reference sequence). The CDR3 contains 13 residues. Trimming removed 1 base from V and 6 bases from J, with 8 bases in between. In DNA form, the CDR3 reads TGTGCCAGCAGCTTGTCCCGTGGCAATGAGCAGTTCTTC. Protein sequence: CASSLSRGNEQFF.

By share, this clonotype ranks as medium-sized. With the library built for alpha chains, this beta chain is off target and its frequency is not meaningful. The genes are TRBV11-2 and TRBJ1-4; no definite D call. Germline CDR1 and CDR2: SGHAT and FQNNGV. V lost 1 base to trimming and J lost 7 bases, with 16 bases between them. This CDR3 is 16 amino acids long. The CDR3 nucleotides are TGTGCCAGCAGCTTAGGGGTAACTGGAGTTGGTGAAAAACTGTTTTTT. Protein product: CASSLGVTGVGEKLFF.

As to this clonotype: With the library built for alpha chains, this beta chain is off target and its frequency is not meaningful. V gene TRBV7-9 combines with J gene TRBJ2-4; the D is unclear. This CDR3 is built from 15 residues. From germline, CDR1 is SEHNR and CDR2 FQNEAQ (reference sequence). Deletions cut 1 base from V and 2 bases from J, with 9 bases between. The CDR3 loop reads CASSLGQRTKNIQYF. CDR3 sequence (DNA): TGTGCCAGCAGCTTAGGGCAGAGGACCAAAAACATTCAGTACTTC.

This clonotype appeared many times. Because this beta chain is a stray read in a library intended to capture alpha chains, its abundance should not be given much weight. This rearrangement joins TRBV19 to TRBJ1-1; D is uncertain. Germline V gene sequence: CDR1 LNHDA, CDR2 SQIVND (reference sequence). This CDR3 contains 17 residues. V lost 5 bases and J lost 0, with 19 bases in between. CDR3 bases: TGTGCCAGTAGTCCCCCCGCGGGTATAGGGTTGAACACTGAAGCTTTCTTT. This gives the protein CASSPPAGIGLNTEAFF.

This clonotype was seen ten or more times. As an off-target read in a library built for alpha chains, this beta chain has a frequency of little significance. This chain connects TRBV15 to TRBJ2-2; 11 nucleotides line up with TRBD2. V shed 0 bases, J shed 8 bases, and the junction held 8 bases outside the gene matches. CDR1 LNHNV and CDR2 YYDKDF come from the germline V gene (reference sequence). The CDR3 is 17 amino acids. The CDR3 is CATSRDRGTSGRGELFF. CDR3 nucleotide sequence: TGTGCCACCAGCAGAGATCGAGGCACTAGCGGGAGAGGGGAGCTGTTTTTT.

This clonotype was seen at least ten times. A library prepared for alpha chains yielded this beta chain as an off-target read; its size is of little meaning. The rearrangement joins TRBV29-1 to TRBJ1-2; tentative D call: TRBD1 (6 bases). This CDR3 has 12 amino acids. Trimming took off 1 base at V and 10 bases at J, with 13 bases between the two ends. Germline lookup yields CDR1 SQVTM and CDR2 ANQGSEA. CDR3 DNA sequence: TGCAGCGTTGAAGCCAAGACAGGAACCTACACCTTC. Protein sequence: CSVEAKTGTYTF.

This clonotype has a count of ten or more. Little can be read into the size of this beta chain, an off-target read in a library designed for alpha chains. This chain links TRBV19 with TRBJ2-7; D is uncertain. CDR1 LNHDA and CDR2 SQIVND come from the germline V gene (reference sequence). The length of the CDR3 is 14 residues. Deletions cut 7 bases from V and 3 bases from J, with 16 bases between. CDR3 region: CASKGSIQNYEQYF. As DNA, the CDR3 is TGTGCCAGTAAGGGATCTATCCAGAACTACGAGCAGTACTTC.

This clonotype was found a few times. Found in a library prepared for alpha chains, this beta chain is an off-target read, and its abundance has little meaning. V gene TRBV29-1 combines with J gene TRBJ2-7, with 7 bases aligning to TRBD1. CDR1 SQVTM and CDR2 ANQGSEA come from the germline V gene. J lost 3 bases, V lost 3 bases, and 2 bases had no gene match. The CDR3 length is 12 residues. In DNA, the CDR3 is TGCAGCGTTGAGACAGGGATCTACGAGCAGTACTTC. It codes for CSVETGIYEQYF.